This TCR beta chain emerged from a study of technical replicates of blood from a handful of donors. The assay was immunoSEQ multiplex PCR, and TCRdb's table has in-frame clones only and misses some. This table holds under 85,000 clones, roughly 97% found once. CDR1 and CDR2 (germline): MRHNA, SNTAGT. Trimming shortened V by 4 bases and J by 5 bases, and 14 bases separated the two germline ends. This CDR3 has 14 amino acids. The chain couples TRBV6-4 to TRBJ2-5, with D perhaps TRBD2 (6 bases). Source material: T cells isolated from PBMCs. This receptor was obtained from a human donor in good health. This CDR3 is CASSATSTGETQYF. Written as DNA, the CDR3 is TGTGCCAGCAGTGCGACTAGTACGGGGGAGACCCAGTACTTC.